This record looks at one T cell receptor beta chain sequence and its context. In the source study's methods: How many nucleated cells were present was estimated from reference gene primer amplification. Assay used: immunoSEQ multiplex PCR; TCRdb lists only in-frame clones, some missing. The V and J calls and clone size were taken over from that table, and D and trimming were inferred from the DNA. The sample consists of about 330,000 clones, approximately 88% of them appearing once. This sample was included in a study of blood T cell repertoires in COVID-19. Across the study: Spain, Italy and the United States supplied samples that represented acute and convalescent COVID-19. The cDNA or gDNA used as material had been derived from T cells, B-cell-depleted T cells, or PBMCs.

Germline CDR1 is LGHNA and CDR2 is YSLEER. The germline V and J ends were trimmed by 0 bases and 4 bases, with 14 bases remaining between them. The length of the CDR3 is 16 residues. Sequenced: peripheral blood. The V and J genes are TRBV4-3 and TRBJ2-3, with D possibly TRBD1 on 5 matching bases. The TCR originated in a woman between 45 and 60 years old with active or convalescent COVID-19. The CDR3, as DNA: TGCGCCAGCAGCCAAGATCCAGGGAAAGTATCAGATACGCAGTATTTT. Translating it yields CASSQDPGKVSDTQYF.